Listed below are T cell receptor beta chains from one sample, sequenced in a study of CD8 T cells in ankylosing spondylitis. From the 5' RACE reads, TCRdb called clonotypes with MiXCR, one entry per CDR3 protein. The profile shows hundreds of thousands of distinct CDR3 sequences, 9.5% to 15% of them singletons. Sample: blood, either unsorted or a sorted T cell fraction (not recorded which). Every receptor here comes from a male donor with ankylosing spondylitis. Both conserved end residues are part of each CDR3. The D gene is left open where the match is weak. Clone size appears in some rows only: once, few, many, or a class for an expanded clone.

V	J	D	size	CDR3	DNA
TRBV5-6	TRBJ2-5	NA	few	CASSLFRSQETQYF	TGTGCCAGCAGCTTGTTCCGGTCGCAAGAGACCCAGTACTTC
TRBV5-5	TRBJ2-2	NA	NA	CASSSTSLISGELFF	TGTGCCAGCAGCTCCACCTCCCTTATATCCGGGGAGCTGTTTTTT
TRBV7-8	TRBJ2-7	TRBD2	few	CASSPRLAGGVQYF	TGTGCCAGCAGCCCCCGACTAGCGGGAGGGGTGCAGTACTTC
TRBV29-1	TRBJ1-1	NA	NA	CSGTNRAIRNTEAFF	TGCAGCGGAACTAACAGGGCCATTAGGAACACTGAAGCTTTCTTT
TRBV11-3	TRBJ2-5	NA	once	CASSSGGGWETQYF	TGTGCCAGCAGCTCAGGGGGAGGGTGGGAGACCCAGTACTTC
TRBV15	TRBJ2-5	TRBD1	NA	CATSRAGTEETQYF	TGTGCCACCAGCAGAGCCGGGACAGAAGAGACCCAGTACTTC
TRBV7-2	TRBJ2-5	NA	few	CASSLTAIQETQYF	TGTGCCAGCAGCTTAACCGCTATCCAAGAGACCCAGTACTTC
TRBV20-1	TRBJ2-1	TRBD2	NA	CSARSTSGVYNEQFF	TGCAGTGCTAGGTCTACTAGCGGGGTATACAATGAGCAGTTCTTC
TRBV3-1	TRBJ2-1	NA	few	CASSHQGRGEFF	TGTGCCAGCAGCCATCAGGGAAGGGGTGAGTTCTTC
TRBV7-2	TRBJ2-3	NA	NA	CASSQDGRADTQYF	TGTGCCAGCAGCCAAGATGGTCGAGCAGATACGCAGTATTTT
TRBV12-3/TRBV12-4	TRBJ2-7	TRBD1	NA	CASTSPSGGSREQYF	TGTGCCAGCACTTCCCCTTCAGGGGGTTCGCGCGAGCAGTACTTC
TRBV5-6	TRBJ1-5	TRBD1	NA	CASSLAGQGVNQPQHF	TGTGCCAGCAGCTTGGCGGGACAGGGTGTGAATCAGCCCCAGCATTTT
TRBV12-3/TRBV12-4	TRBJ2-7	NA	few	CASRAPFHEQYF	TGTGCCAGCAGGGCCCCCTTTCACGAGCAGTACTTC
TRBV7-2	TRBJ2-3	TRBD1	NA	CASSSKGQGALSISQYF	TGTGCCAGCAGCTCCAAAGGGCAGGGGGCACTTTCTATATCGCAGTATTTT
TRBV20-1	TRBJ1-5	TRBD1	few	CSARGWTGEGQPQHF	TGCAGTGCTAGAGGGTGGACAGGGGAAGGTCAGCCCCAGCATTTT
TRBV15	TRBJ1-4	NA	NA	CATSREALHYEKLFF	TGTGCCACCAGCAGAGAGGCGCTCCACTATGAAAAACTGTTTTTT
TRBV12-3/TRBV12-4	TRBJ2-1	NA	NA	CASRQRNEQFF	TGTGCCAGCCGCCAACGGAATGAGCAGTTCTTC
TRBV4-2	TRBJ2-2	TRBD2	few	CASSPKGGLDLSGELFF	TGTGCCAGCAGCCCTAAGGGCGGACTAGACCTGTCCGGGGAGCTGTTTTTT